This T cell receptor (beta chain) was observed in a study of cytomegalovirus exposure and HLA in healthy donors. PCR was performed using 60 Vbeta and 13 Jbeta primers. The method was immunoSEQ multiplex PCR; TCRdb's version includes in-frame clones alone and lacks a portion of them. Among around 180,000 clones listed, about three quarters were seen once. The CDR3 extends over 15 amino acids. Per germline, CDR1 MNHNS and CDR2 SASEGT. The ends lost 7 bases at V and 6 bases at J; junction bases unmatched: 6. Details on this clone: Its antigen is not known.

General study results and limits: Being productive about 87% or about 30% of the time was typical of most TCR beta V segments in an earlier analysis.

This sequence joins TRBV6-1 and TRBJ2-1; the match to TRBD2 covers 13 bases. The TCR sequence derives from a man in his forties or fifties in good health and CMV-seronegative. Sequenced sample: PBMCs. The CDR3 nucleotides read TGTGCCAGCACTCGATGGACTAGCGGGAGCAATGAGCAGTTCTTC. Protein sequence: CASTRWTSGSNEQFF.